A selection of T cell receptor beta chains follows, all from one sample in a study of cytomegalovirus exposure and HLA in healthy donors. The method was immunoSEQ multiplex PCR; TCRdb's version includes in-frame clones alone and lacks a portion of them. The data hold some 120,000 clones, with roughly 80% observed a single time. The specimen was PBMCs. These receptors came from a female donor in good health and CMV-seronegative. Each CDR3 is given with its conserved first and last residue. Each record gives: V gene, clone size, D gene, J gene, CDR3 DNA, CDR3 protein. D genes are given only for firm matches. Some rows have no size entry. The others give once, few or many, or a class for an expanded clone.

v_gene: TRBV6-5
abundance: .
d_gene: TRBD1
j_gene: TRBJ1-1
CDR3nt: TGTGCCAGCAGTTACACGTCAGGGGGAGGAACTGAAGCTTTCTTT
CDR3aa: CASSYTSGGGTEAFF

v_gene: TRBV6-1
abundance: .
d_gene: .
j_gene: TRBJ1-2
CDR3nt: TGTGCCAGCAGGCCACTATCGGGAGTCTATGGCTACACCTTC
CDR3aa: CASRPLSGVYGYTF

v_gene: TRBV6-5
abundance: .
d_gene: TRBD2
j_gene: TRBJ2-5
CDR3nt: TGTGCCAGCAGCCTGGGACTAGCGGTACAAGAGACCCAGTACTTC
CDR3aa: CASSLGLAVQETQYF

v_gene: TRBV27
abundance: .
d_gene: .
j_gene: TRBJ1-1
CDR3nt: TGTGCCAGCAGTTTATCGGCGGGACGTGGCACTGAAGCTTTCTTT
CDR3aa: CASSLSAGRGTEAFF

v_gene: TRBV30
abundance: .
d_gene: .
j_gene: TRBJ2-7
CDR3nt: TGTGCCTGGAGTTCTGGGCCACCCTACGAGCAGTACTTC
CDR3aa: CAWSSGPPYEQYF

v_gene: TRBV6-1
abundance: few
d_gene: .
j_gene: TRBJ1-5
CDR3nt: TGTGCCAGCAGGGATCCAGGATTTAATCAGCCCCAGCATTTT
CDR3aa: CASRDPGFNQPQHF

v_gene: TRBV5-1
abundance: few
d_gene: TRBD2
j_gene: TRBJ2-5
CDR3nt: TGCGCCAGCAGCTTGGGACTAGCGGGGAACCAAGAGACCCAGTACTTC
CDR3aa: CASSLGLAGNQETQYF

v_gene: TRBV25-1
abundance: once
d_gene: TRBD1
j_gene: TRBJ1-2
CDR3nt: TGTGCCAGCAGGGAGTCGGGACAGGCAAATGGCTACACCTTC
CDR3aa: CASRESGQANGYTF

v_gene: TRBV7-2
abundance: few
d_gene: TRBD1
j_gene: TRBJ2-7
CDR3nt: TGTGCCAGCAGCTTGACAGGGAGCTCCTACGAGCAGTACTTC
CDR3aa: CASSLTGSSYEQYF

v_gene: TRBV4-1
abundance: .
d_gene: .
j_gene: TRBJ1-4
CDR3nt: TGCGCCAGCAGCCTCTCTATAGCGGGGAATGAAAAACTGTTTTTT
CDR3aa: CASSLSIAGNEKLFF

v_gene: TRBV7-8
abundance: .
d_gene: .
j_gene: TRBJ1-2
CDR3nt: TGTGCCAGCAGCCCCGAGGTTTCTAACTATGGCTACACCTTC
CDR3aa: CASSPEVSNYGYTF

v_gene: TRBV7-2
abundance: .
d_gene: .
j_gene: TRBJ2-3
CDR3nt: TGTGCCAGCGCCAAGATACCGGACTATCTCCGTGATACGCAGTATTTT
CDR3aa: CASAKIPDYLRDTQYF

v_gene: TRBV5-4
abundance: .
d_gene: .
j_gene: TRBJ2-3
CDR3nt: TGTGCCAGCAGCTTGGTAGGGGGAGCCACATTCACAGATACGCAGTATTTT
CDR3aa: CASSLVGGATFTDTQYF

v_gene: TRBV11-2
abundance: few
d_gene: .
j_gene: TRBJ1-4
CDR3nt: TGTGCCAGCGGCCCCCCTCGGGGTGAAAAACTGTTTTTT
CDR3aa: CASGPPRGEKLFF

v_gene: TRBV7-9
abundance: .
d_gene: .
j_gene: TRBJ1-2
CDR3nt: TGTGCCAGCAGCTTATCATCCTCAGGATCAGGCTACACCTTC
CDR3aa: CASSLSSSGSGYTF

v_gene: TRBV29-1
abundance: once
d_gene: TRBD2
j_gene: TRBJ2-3
CDR3nt: TGCAGCGTCAGCGGGGTCATCACAGATACGCAGTATTTT
CDR3aa: CSVSGVITDTQYF

v_gene: TRBV6-5
abundance: .
d_gene: TRBD1
j_gene: TRBJ1-6
CDR3nt: TGTGCCAGCAGAAGACAGGGAGAGTATTCACCCCTCCACTTT
CDR3aa: CASRRQGEYSPLHF

v_gene: TRBV11-1
abundance: .
d_gene: .
j_gene: TRBJ2-5
CDR3nt: TGTGCCAGCAGCTTTGGGAGGCAAGAGACCCAGTACTTC
CDR3aa: CASSFGRQETQYF

v_gene: TRBV9
abundance: .
d_gene: .
j_gene: TRBJ1-2
CDR3nt: TGTGCCAGCAGCTCACCGGGGCAGGGGAGGGTTGTATCACGGACGGGGTCTAACTATGGCTACACCTTC
CDR3aa: CASSSPGQGRVVSRTGSNYGYTF

v_gene: TRBV2
abundance: .
d_gene: TRBD1
j_gene: TRBJ2-3
CDR3nt: TGTGCCAGCAGTGGAATCGGGACAGGGGAGACAGATACGCAGTATTTT
CDR3aa: CASSGIGTGETDTQYF

v_gene: TRBV30
abundance: .
d_gene: .
j_gene: TRBJ1-1
CDR3nt: TGTGCCTGGAGTGTACGGCTCGGTGTAGCGGGGACAGAAGCTTTCTTT
CDR3aa: CAWSVRLGVAGTEAFF

v_gene: TRBV6-1
abundance: few
d_gene: TRBD1
j_gene: TRBJ1-4
CDR3nt: TGTGCCACAGAAATGGACAGGGTCTTCGAAAAACTGTTTTTT
CDR3aa: CATEMDRVFEKLFF

v_gene: TRBV10-3
abundance: .
d_gene: TRBD2
j_gene: TRBJ2-3
CDR3nt: TGTGCCATCAGTCCGGGGGGGAACACAGATACGCAGTATTTT
CDR3aa: CAISPGGNTDTQYF

v_gene: TRBV19
abundance: .
d_gene: .
j_gene: TRBJ2-3
CDR3nt: TGTGCCAGTAGTATTTCGGGGGTTGGAGCAGATACGCAGTATTTT
CDR3aa: CASSISGVGADTQYF

v_gene: TRBV30
abundance: .
d_gene: .
j_gene: TRBJ1-3
CDR3nt: TGTGCCTGGGGCCAGGGGCGCGTGTCTGGAAACACCATATATTTT
CDR3aa: CAWGQGRVSGNTIYF

v_gene: TRBV2
abundance: .
d_gene: TRBD1
j_gene: TRBJ2-7
CDR3nt: TGTGCCAGCCTCAGGGGACAGGGGGGCTCCTACGAGCAGTACTTC
CDR3aa: CASLRGQGGSYEQYF

v_gene: TRBV4-3
abundance: .
d_gene: .
j_gene: TRBJ1-2
CDR3nt: TGCGCCAGCAGCCAGGGGGGGGGTCCAGCTAACTATGGCTACACCTTC
CDR3aa: CASSQGGGPANYGYTF

v_gene: TRBV7-2
abundance: .
d_gene: TRBD2
j_gene: TRBJ2-1
CDR3nt: TGTGCCAGCAGTTCAAGACTAGCGGCGACCTACAATGAGCAGTTCTTC
CDR3aa: CASSSRLAATYNEQFF

v_gene: TRBV6-1
abundance: .
d_gene: .
j_gene: TRBJ2-1
CDR3nt: TGTGCCAGCAGTGGGACAGACTACAATGAGCAGTTCTTC
CDR3aa: CASSGTDYNEQFF

v_gene: TRBV7-9
abundance: once
d_gene: .
j_gene: TRBJ2-3
CDR3nt: TGTGCCAGCAGCTCTATTCCAGATACGCAGTATTTT
CDR3aa: CASSSIPDTQYF

v_gene: TRBV7-9
abundance: once
d_gene: .
j_gene: TRBJ2-7
CDR3nt: TGTTCCAGCAGCAGTACGGGGGAAATGCACTACGAGCAGTACTTC
CDR3aa: CSSSSTGEMHYEQYF

v_gene: TRBV7-9
abundance: .
d_gene: TRBD2
j_gene: TRBJ2-1
CDR3nt: TGTGCCAGCAGCCCTAACCTAGCGGGGTCCAATGAGCAGTTCTTC
CDR3aa: CASSPNLAGSNEQFF